This TCR beta chain was documented in a study of cytomegalovirus exposure and HLA in healthy donors. Study-level results: It is likely that the observed cluster of highly shared sequence variants was a sequencing artifact. Both high specificity and high sensitivity reportedly marked the classifier's diagnosis of cytomegalovirus status.

Vbeta (60) and Jbeta (13) primers were used in the PCR. Generated by immunoSEQ multiplex PCR, the TCRdb table keeps only in-frame clones and is missing some. This repertoire includes around 100,000 clones. The CDR3 has 13 amino acids. CDR1 and CDR2 from the germline V gene are MGHRA and YSYEKL. V lost 1 base to trimming and J lost 6 bases, with 10 bases between them. Points on this clone: The antigen remains undetermined.

The V call is TRBV4-1, the J call TRBJ2-7; D gene unclear. The clonotype comes from a man aged 40-50 years in good health and CMV-seropositive. The specimen was PBMCs. DNA of the CDR3: TGCGCCAGCAGCCAAGGTCCGTGGAGCGAGCAGTACTTC. Its protein product is CASSQGPWSEQYF.